The entry below describes one TCR beta chain. The data were obtained in a study of preoperative IRX-2 immunotherapy in early breast cancer. Sequenced by immunoSEQ multiplex PCR; TCRdb stores in-frame clones only, minus some. The table records fewer than 40,000 clones, nearly 90% of them present only once. Treatment given: preoperative locoregional IRX-2 cytokine immunotherapy. This phase Ib study tested locoregional IRX-2 cytokine immunotherapy given before surgery. Germline lookup yields CDR1 SGHNT and CDR2 YENEEA. The CDR3 loop spans 17 amino acids. V lost 5 bases to trimming and J lost 4 bases; unmatched junction nucleotides: 14.

The sample was tumor tissue, taken after IRX-2 immunotherapy. The TCR sequence derives from a human donor with breast cancer. The V call is TRBV11-3, the J call TRBJ1-2; TRBD1 aligns across 9 bases. For the CDR3, the DNA is TGTGCCAGCAGCCCCGGGACAGGGAAGGTGGCGAGCTATGGCTACACCTTC. This sequence encodes CASSPGTGKVASYGYTF.